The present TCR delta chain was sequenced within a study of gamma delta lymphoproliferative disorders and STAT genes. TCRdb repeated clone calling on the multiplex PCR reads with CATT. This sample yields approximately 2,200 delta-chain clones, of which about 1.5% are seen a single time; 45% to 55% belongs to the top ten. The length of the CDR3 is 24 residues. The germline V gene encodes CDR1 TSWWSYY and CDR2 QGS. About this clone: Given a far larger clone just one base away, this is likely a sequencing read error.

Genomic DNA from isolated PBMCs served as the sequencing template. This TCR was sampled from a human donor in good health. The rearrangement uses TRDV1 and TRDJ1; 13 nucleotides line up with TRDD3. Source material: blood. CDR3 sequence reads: CALGDFPSPSYWGIRGADTDKPIF. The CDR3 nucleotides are TGTGCTCTTGGGGATTTTCCTTCCCCTTCGTACTGGGGGATACGGGGGGCGGACACCGATAAACCCATCTTT.